Listed below are T cell receptor beta chains from one sample, sequenced in a study of cytomegalovirus exposure and HLA in healthy donors. Sequenced by immunoSEQ multiplex PCR; TCRdb stores in-frame clones only, minus some. There are under 250,000 clones in the sample; 79% occur only once, and 4.4% lies in the top ten. The sample was PBMCs. The receptors were sampled from a woman aged 30 to 39 in good health and CMV-seropositive. The CDR3 runs from the conserved cysteine through the conserved F or W. The D gene is left open where the match is weak. Rows give clone size only sometimes, using once, few, many, or a class for an expanded clone.

CDR3aa: CASSTQRGGAYFCGYGYTF; CDR3nt: .; j_gene: TRBJ1-2; d_gene: .; len: 19; abundance: .; v_gene: TRBV21-1
CDR3aa: CASSPRGPSSGNTIYF; CDR3nt: TGTGCCAGCAGCCCCAGGGGCCCTAGCTCTGGAAACACCATATATTTT; j_gene: TRBJ1-3; d_gene: .; len: 16; abundance: .; v_gene: TRBV13
CDR3aa: CAWSVEGAYTF; CDR3nt: TGTGCCTGGAGTGTCGAGGGGGCATACACCTTC; j_gene: TRBJ1-2; d_gene: TRBD1; len: 11; abundance: .; v_gene: TRBV30
CDR3aa: CASSEGQGSQPQHF; CDR3nt: TGCGCCAGCAGTGAGGGACAGGGCAGTCAGCCCCAGCATTTT; j_gene: TRBJ1-5; d_gene: TRBD1; len: 14; abundance: .; v_gene: TRBV10-2
CDR3aa: CASSLGLGRYEQFF; CDR3nt: TGTGCCAGCAGCTTGGGGCTAGGTCGGTATGAGCAGTTCTTC; j_gene: TRBJ2-1; d_gene: .; len: 14; abundance: .; v_gene: TRBV5-4
CDR3aa: CASSPGGRDTGELFF; CDR3nt: TGCGCCAGCAGCCCGGGAGGCAGGGACACCGGGGAGCTGTTTTTT; j_gene: TRBJ2-2; d_gene: TRBD2; len: 15; abundance: .; v_gene: TRBV5-1
CDR3aa: CASTQGSSYEQYF; CDR3nt: TGCGCCAGCACGCAGGGTTCCTCCTACGAGCAGTACTTC; j_gene: TRBJ2-7; d_gene: .; len: 13; abundance: .; v_gene: TRBV5-1
CDR3aa: CASSASGGGKLFF; CDR3nt: TGTGCCAGCAGCGCCAGCGGAGGCGGGAAACTGTTTTTT; j_gene: TRBJ1-4; d_gene: .; len: 13; abundance: .; v_gene: TRBV7-2
CDR3aa: CASSPRLPPDGYTF; CDR3nt: TGTGCCAGCAGCCCGAGGTTACCCCCTGATGGCTACACCTTC; j_gene: TRBJ1-2; d_gene: .; len: 14; abundance: few; v_gene: TRBV4-2
CDR3aa: CASSLADRGNDGYTF; CDR3nt: TGTGCCAGCAGCTTAGCTGACAGGGGAAACGATGGCTACACCTTC; j_gene: TRBJ1-2; d_gene: TRBD1; len: 15; abundance: .; v_gene: TRBV11-2
CDR3aa: CASSKRGTGDQPQHF; CDR3nt: TGTGCCAGCAGTAAGAGGGGGACAGGCGATCAGCCCCAGCATTTT; j_gene: TRBJ1-5; d_gene: TRBD1; len: 15; abundance: .; v_gene: TRBV7-8
CDR3aa: CASSSAVRTGDTQYF; CDR3nt: TGCGCCAGCAGCTCCGCCGTGAGGACAGGGGATACGCAGTATTTT; j_gene: TRBJ2-3; d_gene: TRBD1; len: 15; abundance: .; v_gene: TRBV5-1
CDR3aa: CASSFLTGTYTEAFF; CDR3nt: TGCGCCAGCAGCTTCCTGACAGGGACCTACACTGAAGCTTTCTTT; j_gene: TRBJ1-1; d_gene: TRBD1; len: 15; abundance: .; v_gene: TRBV5-1
CDR3aa: CASSILAGSGNTIYF; CDR3nt: TGCGCCAGCAGCATACTTGCGGGCTCTGGAAACACCATATATTTT; j_gene: TRBJ1-3; d_gene: .; len: 15; abundance: .; v_gene: TRBV4-3
CDR3aa: CASSIVGDNTEAFF; CDR3nt: TGTGCCAGTAGTATCGTAGGGGATAACACTGAAGCTTTCTTT; j_gene: TRBJ1-1; d_gene: .; len: 14; abundance: .; v_gene: TRBV19
CDR3aa: CASSQDLGTANSPLHF; CDR3nt: TGCGCCAGCAGCCAAGATCTCGGGACAGCTAATTCACCCCTCCACTTT; j_gene: TRBJ1-6; d_gene: TRBD1; len: 16; abundance: .; v_gene: TRBV4-3
CDR3aa: CASSPSRDRNTEAFF; CDR3nt: TGTGCCAGCTCACCTTCCCGGGACAGGAACACTGAAGCTTTCTTT; j_gene: TRBJ1-1; d_gene: TRBD1; len: 15; abundance: few; v_gene: TRBV18
CDR3aa: CATSVDRRQEKLFF; CDR3nt: TGTGCCACCTCCGTGGACAGGAGACAAGAAAAACTGTTTTTT; j_gene: TRBJ1-4; d_gene: TRBD1; len: 14; abundance: .; v_gene: TRBV15
CDR3aa: CASSPEGTSGVRSSYEQYF; CDR3nt: TGCGCCAGCAGCCCCGAAGGGACTAGCGGGGTGAGGAGCTCCTACGAGCAGTACTTC; j_gene: TRBJ2-7; d_gene: TRBD2; len: 19; abundance: .; v_gene: TRBV5-1
CDR3aa: CASSVGQGRTDTQYF; CDR3nt: TGCGCCAGCAGCGTAGGACAGGGACGCACAGATACGCAGTATTTT; j_gene: TRBJ2-3; d_gene: TRBD1; len: 15; abundance: once; v_gene: TRBV5-1
CDR3aa: CASSVSAANEKLFF; CDR3nt: TGTGCCAGCAGCGTATCGGCGGCTAATGAAAAACTGTTTTTT; j_gene: TRBJ1-4; d_gene: .; len: 14; abundance: few; v_gene: TRBV6-5
CDR3aa: CASSFTSGGHTETQYF; CDR3nt: TGTGCCAGCAGCTTCACTAGCGGGGGACATACAGAGACCCAGTACTTC; j_gene: TRBJ2-5; d_gene: TRBD2; len: 16; abundance: .; v_gene: TRBV7-8
CDR3aa: CASSETSGSVYEQFF; CDR3nt: TGTGCCAGCAGTGAAACTAGCGGGAGCGTCTATGAGCAGTTCTTC; j_gene: TRBJ2-1; d_gene: TRBD2; len: 15; abundance: .; v_gene: TRBV6-1
CDR3aa: CASSFRQGTMAFF; CDR3nt: TGTGCCAGCAGCTTTAGACAGGGAACGATGGCTTTCTTT; j_gene: TRBJ1-1; d_gene: TRBD1; len: 13; abundance: .; v_gene: TRBV7-2
CDR3aa: CATSPSTSGTPEQYF; CDR3nt: TGTGCCACCAGCCCATCGACTAGCGGGACTCCCGAGCAGTACTTC; j_gene: TRBJ2-7; d_gene: TRBD2; len: 15; abundance: .; v_gene: TRBV15
CDR3aa: CASSYSNTEAFF; CDR3nt: TGTGCCAGCAGCTACTCTAACACTGAAGCTTTCTTT; j_gene: TRBJ1-1; d_gene: .; len: 12; abundance: .; v_gene: TRBV7-9
CDR3aa: CASSLPYRGRSTYEQYF; CDR3nt: TGTGCCAGCAGTTTACCCTACAGGGGGCGGTCAACCTACGAGCAGTACTTC; j_gene: TRBJ2-7; d_gene: TRBD1; len: 17; abundance: .; v_gene: TRBV28
CDR3aa: CASSPGQGEGYTF; CDR3nt: TGCGCCAGCAGCCCGGGACAGGGGGAAGGCTACACCTTC; j_gene: TRBJ1-2; d_gene: TRBD1; len: 13; abundance: few; v_gene: TRBV4-3
CDR3aa: CASSPQGRIRREQYF; CDR3nt: TGTGCCAGCAGCCCACAGGGGCGAATCCGACGCGAGCAGTACTTC; j_gene: TRBJ2-7; d_gene: TRBD1; len: 15; abundance: .; v_gene: TRBV13
CDR3aa: CASSWGLGQGANQPQHF; CDR3nt: TGTGCCAGCAGTTGGGGGTTAGGACAGGGGGCTAATCAGCCCCAGCATTTT; j_gene: TRBJ1-5; d_gene: TRBD1; len: 17; abundance: .; v_gene: TRBV28
CDR3aa: CASRRQGAEQYF; CDR3nt: TGTGCCAGCAGACGACAGGGTGCCGAGCAGTACTTC; j_gene: TRBJ2-7; d_gene: TRBD1; len: 12; abundance: .; v_gene: TRBV7-2
CDR3aa: CASRKGVAGEGETQYF; CDR3nt: TGTGCCAGCCGAAAGGGGGTAGCGGGAGAGGGTGAGACCCAGTACTTC; j_gene: TRBJ2-5; d_gene: TRBD2; len: 16; abundance: .; v_gene: TRBV2
CDR3aa: CAISESTGPYNEQFF; CDR3nt: TGTGCCATCAGTGAGTCGACAGGACCCTACAATGAGCAGTTCTTC; j_gene: TRBJ2-1; d_gene: .; len: 15; abundance: .; v_gene: TRBV10-3
CDR3aa: CASSYGRADRDEQFF; CDR3nt: TGTGCCAGCAGTTACGGCAGGGCGGATCGGGATGAGCAGTTCTTC; j_gene: TRBJ2-1; d_gene: .; len: 15; abundance: .; v_gene: TRBV6-6
CDR3aa: CASSVGGGSGNTIYF; CDR3nt: TGTGCCAGCAGCGTAGGAGGGGGCTCTGGAAACACCATATATTTT; j_gene: TRBJ1-3; d_gene: .; len: 15; abundance: .; v_gene: TRBV9
CDR3aa: CASSERGGALNEQFF; CDR3nt: TGTGCCAGCAGCGAGAGGGGGGGGGCCTTAAATGAGCAGTTCTTC; j_gene: TRBJ2-1; d_gene: .; len: 15; abundance: .; v_gene: TRBV9
CDR3aa: CASSPTGNYGYIF; CDR3nt: TGTGCCAGTAGTCCGACAGGGAACTATGGCTACATCTTC; j_gene: TRBJ1-2; d_gene: TRBD1; len: 13; abundance: .; v_gene: TRBV19
CDR3aa: CASSGTGTFYGYTF; CDR3nt: TGTGCCAGCAGCGGAACCGGGACATTTTATGGCTACACCTTC; j_gene: TRBJ1-2; d_gene: .; len: 14; abundance: .; v_gene: TRBV7-9
CDR3aa: CASSTYSSRDRAPHEQFF; CDR3nt: TGCGCCAGCAGCACCTATTCGAGCCGGGACAGAGCCCCCCATGAGCAGTTCTTC; j_gene: TRBJ2-1; d_gene: TRBD1; len: 18; abundance: .; v_gene: TRBV4-1
CDR3aa: CASILSGTDTQYF; CDR3nt: TGTGCCAGCATTCTAAGCGGCACAGATACGCAGTATTTT; j_gene: TRBJ2-3; d_gene: .; len: 13; abundance: .; v_gene: TRBV6-6
CDR3aa: CASSRLPGGGGETQYF; CDR3nt: TGTGCCAGCAGTAGGCTTCCGGGGGGCGGGGGGGAGACCCAGTACTTC; j_gene: TRBJ2-5; d_gene: TRBD2; len: 16; abundance: .; v_gene: TRBV27
CDR3aa: CSVGRPYEQYF; CDR3nt: TGCAGCGTTGGGCGGCCCTACGAGCAGTACTTC; j_gene: TRBJ2-7; d_gene: .; len: 11; abundance: .; v_gene: TRBV29-1
CDR3aa: CASSPPGTYEQYF; CDR3nt: TGTGCCAGCAGCCCCCCAGGAACCTACGAGCAGTACTTC; j_gene: TRBJ2-7; d_gene: .; len: 13; abundance: .; v_gene: TRBV11-2
CDR3aa: CASSLYRPSSGNTIYF; CDR3nt: TGTGCCAGCAGCTTATACAGACCCAGCTCTGGAAACACCATATATTTT; j_gene: TRBJ1-3; d_gene: .; len: 16; abundance: .; v_gene: TRBV5-6
CDR3aa: CASGQGVSYEQYF; CDR3nt: TGTGCCAGCGGACAGGGGGTCTCGTACGAGCAGTACTTC; j_gene: TRBJ2-7; d_gene: TRBD1; len: 13; abundance: .; v_gene: TRBV27
CDR3aa: CASSGGRQGNQPQHF; CDR3nt: TGTGCCAGCAGCGGGGGGAGGCAGGGAAATCAGCCCCAGCATTTT; j_gene: TRBJ1-5; d_gene: .; len: 15; abundance: .; v_gene: TRBV7-9
CDR3aa: CASRLALRDRGNTIYF; CDR3nt: TGTGCCAGTAGGCTTGCTCTACGGGACAGAGGAAACACCATATATTTT; j_gene: TRBJ1-3; d_gene: TRBD1; len: 16; abundance: .; v_gene: TRBV19
CDR3aa: CAISELAGKEQFF; CDR3nt: TGTGCCATCAGTGAACTAGCGGGGAAAGAGCAGTTCTTC; j_gene: TRBJ2-1; d_gene: TRBD2; len: 13; abundance: many; v_gene: TRBV10-3
CDR3aa: CASSETGTGNPPLHF; CDR3nt: TGTGCCAGCAGCGAAACCGGGACAGGGAACCCACCCCTCCACTTT; j_gene: TRBJ1-6; d_gene: TRBD1; len: 15; abundance: few; v_gene: TRBV6-5
CDR3aa: CASSQEDGRPDEQYF; CDR3nt: TGCGCCAGCAGCCAAGAGGACGGGAGACCTGACGAGCAGTACTTC; j_gene: TRBJ2-7; d_gene: .; len: 15; abundance: once; v_gene: TRBV4-1
CDR3aa: CASSLSEGSFYEQYF; CDR3nt: TGTGCCAGCAGCTTATCGGAGGGGAGTTTCTACGAGCAGTACTTC; j_gene: TRBJ2-7; d_gene: .; len: 15; abundance: .; v_gene: TRBV11-2
CDR3aa: CASSSRQGPYEQYF; CDR3nt: TGTGCCAGCAGCTCCCGACAGGGACCCTACGAGCAGTACTTC; j_gene: TRBJ2-7; d_gene: TRBD1; len: 14; abundance: .; v_gene: TRBV5-4
CDR3aa: CASSPSPSLEQYF; CDR3nt: TGTGCCAGCAGCCCCAGTCCGTCTCTCGAGCAGTACTTC; j_gene: TRBJ2-7; d_gene: .; len: 13; abundance: .; v_gene: TRBV5-6